These T cell receptor beta chains were read from a single sample in a study of blood T cell repertoires in COVID-19. Clones were sequenced by immunoSEQ multiplex PCR, and TCRdb holds only the in-frame ones, with some missing. The profile shows approximately 140,000 clones, 80% to 90% of them singletons. Sequencing was carried out using peripheral blood. These receptors were obtained from a human donor with acute or convalescent COVID-19. The donor label of this sample is uncertain. Each CDR3 is given with its conserved first and last residue. A D gene is named only where the DNA matches it firmly. Size is omitted from some rows. Given values are once, few, many or a class for expanded clones.

TRBJ1-2 TRBV12-3/TRBV12-4 - - TGTGCCAGCAGTTTAGGGAGGGGCTACACCTTC CASSLGRGYTF
TRBJ1-2 TRBV11-2 - - TGTGCCAGCAGCTTATTTCAAACGGGTGGCGGCTACACCTTC CASSLFQTGGGYTF
TRBJ2-7 TRBV15 TRBD2 - TGTGCCACCAGCAGAGGGAAGACTAGCGCATTATCCTACGAGCAGTACTTC CATSRGKTSALSYEQYF
TRBJ1-1 TRBV6-5 - - TGTGCCAGCAGTTACTTTGGGGGGGATGAAGCTTTCTTT CASSYFGGDEAFF
TRBJ2-1 TRBV15 - - TGTGCCACCAGTCTACGGCGGGGCAGGATTTTCTTC CATSLRRGRIFF
TRBJ1-5 TRBV19 TRBD1 few TGTGCCAGTAGTAGGAGGACAGGGGATAGCAATCAGCCCCAGCATTTT CASSRRTGDSNQPQHF
TRBJ1-5 TRBV27 - - TGTGCCAGCAGGGACGGGACACCTAATCAGCCCCAGCATTTT CASRDGTPNQPQHF
TRBJ1-2 TRBV29-1 - - TGCAGCGTTGCGGACAGCTTCTATGGCTACACCTTC CSVADSFYGYTF
TRBJ1-6 TRBV11-2 - - TGTGCCAGCAGCAATCGGGGATTCGGTTCACCCCTCCACTTT CASSNRGFGSPLHF
TRBJ1-2 TRBV6-5 TRBD1 - TGTGCCAGCAGTTACGGCCAGGACAGGGGTGCCTATGGCTACACCTTC CASSYGQDRGAYGYTF
TRBJ1-3 TRBV6-5 - - TGTGCCAGCAGCCCATTCTCTGGAAACACCATATATTTT CASSPFSGNTIYF
TRBJ1-1 TRBV19 - - TGTGCCAGTAGGAGGGTGGGAATGAACACTGAAGCTTTCTTT CASRRVGMNTEAFF
TRBJ1-4 TRBV3-1/TRBV3-2 TRBD1 - TGTGCCAGCAGCCGGAGGCAGGGGGAGGAAAAACTGTTTTTT CASSRRQGEEKLFF
TRBJ1-6 TRBV19 - - TGTGCCAGTAGGGGCCTTAATTCACCCCTCCACTTT CASRGLNSPLHF
TRBJ1-2 TRBV3-1/TRBV3-2 - - TGTGCCAGCAGCCAACATTACCAGACAGGCTTGAACTATGGCTACACCTTC CASSQHYQTGLNYGYTF
TRBJ2-3 TRBV7-9 - - TGTGCCAGCAGCTTAGCGGGCGGGGCCACAGATACGCAGTATTTT CASSLAGGATDTQYF
TRBJ2-1 TRBV2 TRBD2 - TGTGCCAGCAGGGGACTAGCGGAGCTCAATGAGCAGTTCTTC CASRGLAELNEQFF
TRBJ2-7 TRBV12-3/TRBV12-4 TRBD1 once TGTGCCACACGACAGGGGTCTAGGGTGGAGCAGTACTTC CATRQGSRVEQYF
TRBJ1-3 TRBV11-2 - once TGTGCCAGCAGCTCTATCTCCTCTGGAAACACCATATATTTT CASSSISSGNTIYF
TRBJ1-1 TRBV12-3/TRBV12-4 - - TGTGCCAGCAGCCTCGACACCTTGACTGAAGCTTTCTTT CASSLDTLTEAFF
TRBJ1-1 TRBV29-1 TRBD1 - TGCAGCGTTGAAGATCCCGACAGGGGCCCCACTGAAGCTTTCTTT CSVEDPDRGPTEAFF
TRBJ2-2 TRBV9 TRBD2 - TGTGCCAGCAGCGCGACTAGCGGGGGGAGCACCGGGGAGCTGTTTTTT CASSATSGGSTGELFF
TRBJ2-7 TRBV2 TRBD2 - TGTGCCAGCATGGGCGGGACTAGCGGCCTAAGTTCCTACGAGCAGTACTTC CASMGGTSGLSSYEQYF
TRBJ2-4 TRBV4-1 - - TGCGCCAGCAGCCAAGATCCAGGGTCCCAAAACATTCAGTACTTC CASSQDPGSQNIQYF
TRBJ2-3 TRBV5-6 - - TGTGCCAGCAGCTCCCAGGGTAATACGCAGTATTTT CASSSQGNTQYF
TRBJ2-2 TRBV5-4 TRBD2 - TGTGCCAGCAGCTTGCGGCGGGGGGGCCCTAGGACCGGGGAGCTGTTTTTT CASSLRRGGPRTGELFF
TRBJ1-2 TRBV10-3 - - TGTGCCATCAGTGAGTCGAATCGGGGCTACACCTTC CAISESNRGYTF
TRBJ1-3 TRBV6-5 - - TGTGCCAGCAGTTACGGGGGCAGTGGAAACACCATATATTTT CASSYGGSGNTIYF
TRBJ2-7 TRBV30 TRBD1 - TGTGCCGCGAGGGCAGGGGGAACCTACGAGCAGTACTTC CAARAGGTYEQYF
TRBJ2-5 TRBV6-1 TRBD1 - TGTGCCAGCAGTGAAGCGGGTATAGGGGGCTCGGAGACCCAGTACTTC CASSEAGIGGSETQYF
TRBJ1-2 TRBV30 - - TGTGCCTGGAGTCGGACTAACATGAACTATGGCTACACCTTC CAWSRTNMNYGYTF
TRBJ2-1 TRBV13 - - TGTGCCAGCAGCTTACAGGGTGAGTCGTTCTTC CASSLQGESFF
TRBJ2-7 TRBV5-6 TRBD2 - TGTGCCAGCAGCTTGGGGACTAGCGGGGGGTCCTTC CASSLGTSGGSF